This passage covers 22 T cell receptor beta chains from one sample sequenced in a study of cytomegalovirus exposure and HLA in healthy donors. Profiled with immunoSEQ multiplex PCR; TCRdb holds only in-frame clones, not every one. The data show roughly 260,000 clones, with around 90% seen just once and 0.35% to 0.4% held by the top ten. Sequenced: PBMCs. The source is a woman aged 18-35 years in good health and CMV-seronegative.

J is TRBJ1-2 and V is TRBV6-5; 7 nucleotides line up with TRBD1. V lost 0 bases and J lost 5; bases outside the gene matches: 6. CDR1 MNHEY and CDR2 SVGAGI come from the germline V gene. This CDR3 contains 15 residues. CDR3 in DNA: TGTGCCAGCAGTTACTCAGGGACAGAGCCTTATGGCTACACCTTC. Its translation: CASSYSGTEPYGYTF.

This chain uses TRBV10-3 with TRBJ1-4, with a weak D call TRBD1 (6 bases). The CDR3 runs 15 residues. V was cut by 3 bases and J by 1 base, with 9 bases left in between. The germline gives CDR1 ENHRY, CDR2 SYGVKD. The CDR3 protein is CAISDGGRTNEKLFF. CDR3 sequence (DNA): TGTGCCATCAGTGACGGGGGGCGAACTAATGAAAAACTGTTTTTT.

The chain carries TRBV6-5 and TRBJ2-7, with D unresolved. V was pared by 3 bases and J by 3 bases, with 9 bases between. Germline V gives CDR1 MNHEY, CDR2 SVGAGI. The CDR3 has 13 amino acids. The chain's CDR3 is CASSYLNGYEQYF. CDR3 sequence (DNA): TGTGCCAGCAGTTATCTGAACGGCTACGAGCAGTACTTC.

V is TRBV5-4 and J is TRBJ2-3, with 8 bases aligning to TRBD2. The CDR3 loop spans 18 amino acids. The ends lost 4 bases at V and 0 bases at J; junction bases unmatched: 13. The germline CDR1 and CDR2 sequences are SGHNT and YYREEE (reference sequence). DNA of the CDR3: TGTGCCAGCAGCGGGCGCGGCGGGGGGACCCGAAGCACAGATACGCAGTATTTT. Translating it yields CASSGRGGGTRSTDTQYF.

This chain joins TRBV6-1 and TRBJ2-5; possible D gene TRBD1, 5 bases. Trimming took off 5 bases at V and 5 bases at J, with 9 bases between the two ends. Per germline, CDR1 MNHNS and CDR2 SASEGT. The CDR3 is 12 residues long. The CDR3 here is CASSQGPETQYF. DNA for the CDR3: TGTGCCAGCAGTCAGGGCCCGGAGACCCAGTACTTC.

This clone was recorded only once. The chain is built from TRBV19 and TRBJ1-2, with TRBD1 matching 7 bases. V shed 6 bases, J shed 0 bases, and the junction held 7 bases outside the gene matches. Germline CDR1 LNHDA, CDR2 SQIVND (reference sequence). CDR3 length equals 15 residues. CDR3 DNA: TGTGCCAGTAGCAGGACAGGCGACCCTAACTATGGCTACACCTTC. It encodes CASSRTGDPNYGYTF.

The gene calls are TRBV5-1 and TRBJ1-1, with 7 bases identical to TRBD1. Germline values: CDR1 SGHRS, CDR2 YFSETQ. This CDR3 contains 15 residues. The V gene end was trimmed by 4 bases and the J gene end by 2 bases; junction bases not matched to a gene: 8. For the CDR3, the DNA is TGCGCCAGCAGCCAAACCGGGACAGATAACACTGAAGCTTTCTTT. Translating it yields CASSQTGTDNTEAFF.

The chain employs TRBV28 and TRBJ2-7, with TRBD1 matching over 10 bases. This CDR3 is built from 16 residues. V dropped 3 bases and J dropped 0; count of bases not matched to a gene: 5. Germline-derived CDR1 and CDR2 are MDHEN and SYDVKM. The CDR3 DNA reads TGTGCCAGCAGTTTTGGGACAGGGGCCCCCTCCTACGAGCAGTACGTC. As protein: CASSFGTGAPSYEQYV.

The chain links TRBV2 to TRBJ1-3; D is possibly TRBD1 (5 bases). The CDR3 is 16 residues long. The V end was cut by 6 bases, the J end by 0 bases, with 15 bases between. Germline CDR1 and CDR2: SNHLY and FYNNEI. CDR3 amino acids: CASRQGPTTSGNTIYF. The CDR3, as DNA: TGTGCCAGCAGGCAGGGCCCTACAACCTCTGGAAACACCATATATTTT.

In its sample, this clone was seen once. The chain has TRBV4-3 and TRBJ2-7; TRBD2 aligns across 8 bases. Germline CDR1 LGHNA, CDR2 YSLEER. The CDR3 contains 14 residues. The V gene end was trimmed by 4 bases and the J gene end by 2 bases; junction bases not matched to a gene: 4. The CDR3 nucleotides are TGCGCCAGCAGCCCTACTAGCGGAACCTACGAGCAGTACTTC. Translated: CASSPTSGTYEQYF.

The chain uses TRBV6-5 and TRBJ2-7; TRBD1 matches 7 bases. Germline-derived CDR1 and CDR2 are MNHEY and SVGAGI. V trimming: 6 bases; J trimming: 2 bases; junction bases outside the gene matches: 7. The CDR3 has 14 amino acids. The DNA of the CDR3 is TGTGCCAGCAGGTTAGGGACAGCCGCCTACGAGCAGTACGTC. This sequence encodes CASRLGTAAYEQYV.

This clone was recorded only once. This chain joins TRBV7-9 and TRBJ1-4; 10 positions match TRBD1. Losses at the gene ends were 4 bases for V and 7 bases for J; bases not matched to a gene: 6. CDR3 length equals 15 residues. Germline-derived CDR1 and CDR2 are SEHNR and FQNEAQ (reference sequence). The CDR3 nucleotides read TGTGCCAGCAGCTCGTCCCGGGACAGGGGTGAAAAACTGTTTTTT. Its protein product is CASSSSRDRGEKLFF.

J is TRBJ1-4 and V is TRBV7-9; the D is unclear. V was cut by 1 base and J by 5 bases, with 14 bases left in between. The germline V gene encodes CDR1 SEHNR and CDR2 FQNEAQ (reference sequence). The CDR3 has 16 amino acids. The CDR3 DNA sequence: TGTGCCAGCAGCTTAGAATACGAGGGCCAAAATGAAAAACTGTTTTTT. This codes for CASSLEYEGQNEKLFF.

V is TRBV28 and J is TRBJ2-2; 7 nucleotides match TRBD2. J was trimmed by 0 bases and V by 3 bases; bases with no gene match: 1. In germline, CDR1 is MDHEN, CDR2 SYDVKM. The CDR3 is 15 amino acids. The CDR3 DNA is TGTGCCAGCAGTTTTGGACTAGCGAACACCGGGGAGCTGTTTTTT. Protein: CASSFGLANTGELFF.

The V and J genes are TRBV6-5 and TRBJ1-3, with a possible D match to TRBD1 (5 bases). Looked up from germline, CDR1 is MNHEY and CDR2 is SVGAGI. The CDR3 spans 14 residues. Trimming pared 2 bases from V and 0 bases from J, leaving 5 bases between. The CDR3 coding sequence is TGTGCCAGCAGTTACCAGGGCTCTGGAAACACCATATATTTT. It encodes CASSYQGSGNTIYF.

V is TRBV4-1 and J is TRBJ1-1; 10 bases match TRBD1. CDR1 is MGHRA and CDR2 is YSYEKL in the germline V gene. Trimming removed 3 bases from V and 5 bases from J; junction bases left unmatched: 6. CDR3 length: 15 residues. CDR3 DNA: TGCGCCAGCAGCCACCCGGGACAGGGGAGGACTGAAGCTTTCTTT. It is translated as CASSHPGQGRTEAFF.

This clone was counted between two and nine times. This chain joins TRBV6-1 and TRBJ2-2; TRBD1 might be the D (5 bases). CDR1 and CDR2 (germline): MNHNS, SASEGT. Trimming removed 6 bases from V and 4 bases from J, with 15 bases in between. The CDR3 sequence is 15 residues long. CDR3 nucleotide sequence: TGTGCCAGCAGCTACCCGGCAGGGCGCACCGGGGAGCTGTTTTTT. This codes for CASSYPAGRTGELFF.

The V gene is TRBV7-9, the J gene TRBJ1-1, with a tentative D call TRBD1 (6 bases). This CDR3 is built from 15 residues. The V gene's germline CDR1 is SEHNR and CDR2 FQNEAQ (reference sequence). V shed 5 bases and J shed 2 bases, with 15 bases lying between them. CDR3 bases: TGTGCCAGCAGCACGGAGGACAGTCCCAACACTGAAGCTTTCTTT. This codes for CASSTEDSPNTEAFF.

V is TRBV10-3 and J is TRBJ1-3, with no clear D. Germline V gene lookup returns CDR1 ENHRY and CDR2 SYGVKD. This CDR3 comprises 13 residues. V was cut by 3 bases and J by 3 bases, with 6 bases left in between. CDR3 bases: TGTGCCATCAGTGACCGGTTTGGAAACACCATATATTTT. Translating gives CAISDRFGNTIYF.

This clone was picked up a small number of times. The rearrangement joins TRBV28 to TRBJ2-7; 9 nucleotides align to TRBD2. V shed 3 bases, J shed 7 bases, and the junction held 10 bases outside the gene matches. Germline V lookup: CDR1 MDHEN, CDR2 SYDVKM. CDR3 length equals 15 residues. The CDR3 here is CASSLFQRGVGEQYV. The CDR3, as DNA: TGTGCCAGCAGTTTGTTCCAGCGGGGGGTCGGGGAGCAGTACGTC.

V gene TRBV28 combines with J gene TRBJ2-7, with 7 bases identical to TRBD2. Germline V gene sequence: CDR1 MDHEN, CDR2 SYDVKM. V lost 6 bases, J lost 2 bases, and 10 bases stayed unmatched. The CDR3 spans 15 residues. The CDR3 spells CASRRGSGEAYEQYV. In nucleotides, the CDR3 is TGTGCCAGCAGACGGGGCAGCGGGGAGGCCTACGAGCAGTACGTC.

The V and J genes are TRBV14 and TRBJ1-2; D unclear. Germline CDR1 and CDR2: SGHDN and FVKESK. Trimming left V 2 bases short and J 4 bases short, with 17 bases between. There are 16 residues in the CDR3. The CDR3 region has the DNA TGTGCCAGCAGCCAAAAACGGGTCCTATGGCCCTATGGCTACACCTTC. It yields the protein CASSQKRVLWPYGYTF.